The 26 T cell receptor beta chains below all came from one sample that was sequenced in a study of CD8+CD57+ T cells in acquired aplastic anemia. Profiling of TCR beta VDJ combinations and CDR3 sequences used genomic DNA as template. TCRdb recomputed calls from the reads with MiXCR, one row per CDR3 protein. The profile covers a few hundred thousand distinct CDR3 sequences, with about two thirds appearing a single time and approximately 3.9% taken by the ten largest. What was sequenced was sorted CD4+, CD8+, or CD8+CD57+ T cells (not recorded which) from PBMCs. The source is a human donor in good health, serving as a control.

This clonotype has only a few counts. This may be a read error, as it is one base from a much larger clone. V and J are TRBV19 and TRBJ1-6; 7 nucleotides line up with TRBD1. CDR3 size: 17 residues. With 4 bases clipped from V and 9 bases from J, the junction kept 15 bases outside the gene matches. Germline loops: CDR1 LNHDA, CDR2 SQIVND (reference sequence). CDR3 sequence (DNA): TGTGCCAGTAGTAAGGGGGCAGGGGAGAAAAAGGGTTCACCCCTCCACTTT. Residues: CASSKGAGEKKGSPLHF. The variable domain in full, completed from reference TRBV19 and TRBJ1-6, reads DGGITQSPKYLFRKEGQNVTLSCEQNLNHDAMYWYRQDPGQGLRLIYYSQIVNDFQKGDIAEGYSVSREKKESFPLTVTSAQKNPTAFYLCASSKGAGEKKGSPLHFGNGTRLTVT.

The chain joins TRBV7-6 to TRBJ1-5; tentative D call: TRBD1 (6 bases). This CDR3 is built from 14 residues. Trimming cost V 5 bases and J 16 bases, with 24 bases left between them. CDR1 is SGHVS, CDR2 FNYEAQ, per germline. CDR3 sequence: CASSTGTADTQYHF. CDR3 DNA sequence: TGTGCCAGCAGCACAGGGACTGCAGATACGCAGTATCATTTT.

The table lists this clonotype with many counts. The CDR3 region is CATRGENSPLHF. For the CDR3, the DNA is TGTGCCACCAGAGGAGAGAATTCACCCCTCCACTTT. The chain recombines TRBV24-1 with TRBJ1-6, with no clear D. From germline, CDR1 is KGHDR and CDR2 SFDVKD. Trimming removed 7 bases at V and 7 bases at J, with 7 bases between. CDR3 size: 12 residues.

V usage is TRBV29-1 and J usage is TRBJ2-3; 7 bases are shared with TRBD2. The CDR3 consists of 17 residues. The V gene's germline CDR1 is SQVTM and CDR2 ANQGSEA. V lost 3 bases to trimming and J lost 2 bases; unmatched junction nucleotides: 14. CDR3 region: CSVEGLAASRNTDTQYF. The CDR3 DNA is TGCAGCGTTGAGGGGCTAGCGGCTAGCAGAAACACAGATACGCAGTATTTT.

The chain recombines TRBV20-1 with TRBJ2-2, with a weak D call TRBD2 (6 bases). This CDR3 region has 12 residues. CDR1 is DFQATT, CDR2 SNEGSKA, per germline (reference sequence). The CDR3 sequence is CSADQVGGAMFF. As DNA, the CDR3 is TGCAGCGCTGATCAAGTCGGCGGGGCGATGTTTTTT.

This clonotype showed up just once. The junction departs from the called germline gene at one end, perhaps through a read error. This chain uses TRBV2 with TRBJ1-2; D may be TRBD1 (5 bases). The CDR3 extends over 14 amino acids. Per the germline V gene, CDR1 is SNHLY and CDR2 is FYNNEI. CDR3 bases: TGTGCCGGAAGCGCCTCTAATTGGGACTATACCTACGGCTTC. Residues: CAGSASNWDYTYGF.

Comment on this clonotype: The junction departs from the called germline gene at one end, perhaps through a read error. CDR3 nucleotide sequence: TGTGCCACAACACCAGGGGGCCCCTACAATGAGCAGCTCTTC. This encodes CATTPGGPYNEQLF. V and J are TRBV15 and TRBJ2-1; 8 positions agree with TRBD1. This CDR3 contains 14 residues. Germline V gene sequence: CDR1 LNHNV, CDR2 YYDKDF (reference sequence).

The V and J genes are TRBV9 and TRBJ1-2; weak D call: TRBD1 (5 bases). The CDR3 runs to 16 residues. V shed 3 bases and J shed 4 bases, with 19 bases lying between them. Germline V CDR1 and CDR2: SGDLS, YYNGEE. The CDR3 coding sequence is TGTGCCAGCAGCGCGTCCGGGACTGCCCTCCCCTATGGCTACACCTTC. It specifies CASSASGTALPYGYTF. Full variable domain (outside the CDR3, taken from reference TRBV9 and TRBJ1-2): DSGVTQTPKHLITATGQRVTLRCSPRSGDLSVYWYQQSLDQGLQFLIQYYNGEERAKGNILERFSAQQFPDLHSELNLSSLELGDSALYFCASSASGTALPYGYTFGSGTRLTVV.

The table lists this clonotype with a count of one. Because it lacks the conserved phenylalanine or tryptophan at the end, this CDR3 is likely a read error. The DNA is left out, because the CDR3 cannot be placed on it with certainty; the CDR3 is given as TCRdb lists it. CDR3 in amino acids: CASSLAGGSAPTC. The genes are TRBV7-2 and TRBJ1-6. The V gene's germline CDR1 is SGHTA and CDR2 FQGNSA. The CDR3 contains 13 residues when both ends are counted.

The rearrangement links TRBV2 to TRBJ2-7; 9 bases fit TRBD2. The V gene's germline CDR1 is SNHLY and CDR2 FYNNEI. After removal of 8 bases from V and 3 bases from J, the junction contained 11 bases not matched to a gene. This CDR3 has 15 amino acids. Here the CDR3 DNA reads TGTGCCAGCGTCACTGGAATAGCGGGGGTCTACGAGCAGTACTTC. Translation gives CASVTGIAGVYEQYF.

V gene TRBV15 combines with J gene TRBJ2-1; the D call may be TRBD1 or TRBD2 (5 bases each). Germline loops: CDR1 LNHNV, CDR2 YYDKDF (reference sequence). V lost 11 bases and J 8 bases, leaving 25 bases between the germline ends. The CDR3 spans 15 residues. DNA for the CDR3: TGTGCCTGGTGCCCGGACCGAGGGGTGGCGGATGAGCAGTTCTTC. Its protein is CAWCPDRGVADEQFF.

There are many counts of this clonotype. V usage is TRBV6-5 and J usage is TRBJ1-5; possibly TRBD1 for D (6 bases). CDR3 length: 15 amino acids. The V and J ends lost 4 bases and 5 bases respectively, with 15 bases between them. CDR1 and CDR2 from the germline V gene are MNHEY and SVGAGI. CDR3 in DNA: TGTGCCAGCAGTTGGTTCCAGGGGACCGATCAGCCCCAGCATTTT. This sequence encodes CASSWFQGTDQPQHF.

Remarks on this clonotype: It is likely a read error, because the conserved phenylalanine at the end of the CDR3 is missing. The gene calls are TRBV7-2 and TRBJ1-2; 7 bases are shared with TRBD1. V lost 5 bases to trimming and J lost 8 bases; unmatched junction nucleotides: 5. This CDR3 has 12 amino acids. Per germline, CDR1 SGHTA and CDR2 FQGNSA. The CDR3 DNA sequence: TGTGCCAGCAGCGTCGGGACAGAGGGCTACACCTAC. Protein sequence: CASSVGTEGYTY.

This clonotype was detected only once. The rearrangement uses TRBV6-5 and TRBJ2-3; 7 positions match TRBD1. CDR3 size: 15 residues. CDR1 and CDR2 (germline): MNHEY, SVGAGI. This chain's CDR3 is CDCSLRQGATDTQYF. The DNA of the CDR3 is TGTGACTGCAGTTTAAGACAGGGTGCGACAGATACGCAGTATTTT.

This clonotype was detected many times. The genes are TRBV9 and TRBJ2-1; 11 bases match TRBD2. Per germline, CDR1 SGDLS and CDR2 YYNGEE. The length of the CDR3 is 15 residues. Trimming cost V 0 bases and J 12 bases; bases outside gene matches: 8. CDR3 protein: CASSVATIAGGPQFF. CDR3 sequence (DNA): TGTGCCAGCAGCGTAGCTACGATAGCGGGGGGGCCGCAGTTCTTC.

This clonotype was recorded many times. The chain links TRBV7-9 to TRBJ1-6; TRBD1 matches 9 bases. CDR1 and CDR2 (germline): SEHNR, FQNEAQ (reference sequence). Unmatched junction bases numbered 2, after V lost 6 bases and J lost 5 bases. This CDR3 is built from 14 residues. The CDR3 region has the DNA TGTGCCAGCAGAAGGACAGGGGATAATTCACCCCTCCACTTT. As protein: CASRRTGDNSPLHF.

About this clonotype: The junction shows a germline mismatch at one end, possibly a read error. The rearrangement uses TRBV7-8 and TRBJ2-7; D is possibly TRBD2 (5 bases). The CDR3 runs to 14 residues. Germline CDR1 reads SGHVS; CDR2 reads FQNEAQ. The CDR3 sequence: CASIATRAPGAVLF. CDR3 DNA sequence: TGTGCCAGCATAGCTACGAGGGCCCCAGGAGCAGTACTTTTC.

This clonotype came up many times. The chain combines TRBV29-1 with TRBJ1-1; no reliable D call. Looked up from germline, CDR1 is SQVTM and CDR2 is ANQGSEA. This CDR3 has 15 residues. V was clipped by 5 bases and J by 5 bases, with 21 bases between them. The DNA for the CDR3 is TGCAGCGTTTCACGCCCGGTGTTAGTGGGTACTGAAGCTTTCTTT. Translated: CSVSRPVLVGTEAFF.

Many counts were recorded for this clonotype. This rearrangement joins TRBV20-1 to TRBJ1-5, with 7 bases identical to TRBD1. Germline CDR1 is DFQATT and CDR2 is SNEGSKA (reference sequence). V shed 0 bases and J 0 bases; nucleotides not matched to a gene: 5. CDR3 length: 16 residues. The CDR3 spells CSARDIGTVSNQPQHF. DNA for the CDR3: TGCAGTGCTAGAGATATAGGGACAGTTAGCAATCAGCCCCAGCATTTT.

A remark on this clonotype: It is unclear where the CDR3 begins or ends on the DNA, so no DNA is shown, and the CDR3 is as TCRdb lists it. CDR3: CASSLSTSSTSGRINYGYTF. The rearrangement joins TRBV7-2 to TRBJ1-2. The germline CDR1 and CDR2 sequences are SGHTA and FQGNSA. Termini included, the CDR3 measures 20 amino acids.

Only one count was recorded for this clonotype. This is likely a read error, given that the CDR3 carries no conserved phenylalanine or tryptophan at its end. No DNA is shown, since the ends of the CDR3 on it are uncertain; the CDR3 is the one TCRdb lists. The chain has TRBV7-2 and TRBJ1-5. The CDR3 extends over 13 residues, inclusive of both ends. CDR1 and CDR2 from the germline V gene are SGHTA and FQGNSA. CDR3 sequence reads: CASSLEGSPRDEL.

In the case of this clonotype: The CDR3 does not end in the conserved phenylalanine or tryptophan, so this is likely a read error. The DNA is left out, because the CDR3 cannot be placed on it with certainty; the CDR3 is given as TCRdb lists it. The chain joins TRBV7-7 to TRBJ1-1. Germline CDR1 and CDR2: SSHAT and FNYEAQ (reference sequence). The CDR3 is 13 amino acids in total, end residues counted. This chain's CDR3 is CASSPSPTPETQY.

Many counts were recorded for this clonotype. This chain joins TRBV5-8 and TRBJ2-7, with TRBD2 matching 9 bases. CDR3 length: 15 residues. Germline CDR1 reads SGHTS; CDR2 reads YDEGEE. V lost 1 base to trimming and J lost 0 bases; unmatched junction nucleotides: 2. The CDR3 coding sequence is TGTGCCAGCAGCTTGAGCGGGGGGACCTCCTACGAGCAGTACTTC. Protein product: CASSLSGGTSYEQYF.

V and J are TRBV9 and TRBJ1-2, with 8 bases identical to TRBD1. The V and J ends lost 3 bases and 5 bases, in that order; junction bases with no gene match: 6. The CDR3 is made up of 14 amino acids. Germline values: CDR1 SGDLS, CDR2 YYNGEE. The CDR3: CASSGQGFWYGYTF. CDR3 sequence (DNA): TGTGCCAGCAGCGGACAGGGGTTTTGGTATGGCTACACCTTC.

This clonotype was counted ten times or more. This chain joins TRBV19 and TRBJ1-1; D might be TRBD1 (5 bases). The germline CDR1 and CDR2 sequences are LNHDA and SQIVND (reference sequence). CDR3 length: 15 amino acids. The V end lost 3 bases, the J end lost 1 base, and 12 bases lay between the germline ends. CDR3 DNA sequence: TGTGCCAGTAGTATCGGTAGGGGCGGGAACACTGAAGCTTTCTTT. It is translated as CASSIGRGGNTEAFF.

The chain uses TRBV7-8 and TRBJ2-2; 7 bases agree with TRBD1. The ends lost 4 bases at V and 17 bases at J; junction bases unmatched: 19. The germline CDR1 and CDR2 sequences are SGHVS and FQNEAQ. CDR3 length equals 15 residues. CDR3 sequence reads: CASSSPGGGYGYTFF. CDR3 DNA: TGTGCCAGCAGCTCCCCAGGGGGTGGCTATGGCTACACCTTTTTT. Together with reference TRBV7-8 and TRBJ2-2, the CDR3 gives the full variable domain: GAGVSQSPRYKVAKRGQDVALRCDPISGHVSLFWYQQALGQGPEFLTYFQNEAQLDKSGLPSDRFFAERPEGSVSTLKIQRTQQEDSAVYLCASSSPGGGYGYTFFGEGSRLTVL.